Detailed here is one T cell receptor beta chain. Its antigen is currently unknown. The repertoire was sequenced with immunoSEQ multiplex PCR; TCRdb's copy has only in-frame clones and lacks some. The table shows approximately 2,800 clones, with about 25% occurring only once. This sample is drawn from a study of T cells in localized non-small cell lung cancer. Study-wide results and caveats: Clonality peaked in uninvolved adjacent lung rather than tumor.

From germline, CDR1 is SQVTM and CDR2 ANQGSEA. V gave up 6 bases and J gave up 7 bases; unmatched junction bases: 11. The CDR3 is 13 amino acids. The source was lung tumor tissue, collected before any cancer treatment. The sequence derives from a woman aged 40 to 75 with stage I lung adenocarcinoma. V is TRBV29-1 and J is TRBJ2-7; 8 bases agree with TRBD2. The CDR3 loop is CSVLTSGAGEQYF. DNA for the CDR3: TGCAGCGTCCTTACTAGCGGAGCGGGAGAGCAGTACTTC.